This T cell receptor (beta chain) is from a study of T cells after yellow fever vaccination. A process of 5'RACE template switching, which added a universal primer site and UMIs, was used to make TCR cDNA. TCRdb fed the 5' RACE reads into MiXCR, producing one record per CDR3 protein. The sample includes roughly 170,000 distinct CDR3 sequences, around 9.7% of them seen just once. Turning to this clonotype: Its antigen remains unknown.

Study outcomes and limitations: Contaminating bulk clonotypes could be abundant in FACS-sorted repertoires.

CDR3 length equals 15 residues. From germline, CDR1 is SGDLS and CDR2 YYNGEE. Trimming shortened V by 2 bases and J by 0 bases, and 9 bases separated the two germline ends. The chain links TRBV9 to TRBJ2-1, with D perhaps matching TRBD2 (5 bases). The sequence was obtained from a man between 18 and 29 years old who received the YFV17D yellow fever vaccine. Sequenced material: CD8+ T cells sorted from PBMCs, taken 45 days after the yellow fever booster vaccination. The DNA for the CDR3 is TGTGCCAGCAGCGTGACCAGCGGCTCCTACAATGAGCAGTTCTTC. Translating gives CASSVTSGSYNEQFF.